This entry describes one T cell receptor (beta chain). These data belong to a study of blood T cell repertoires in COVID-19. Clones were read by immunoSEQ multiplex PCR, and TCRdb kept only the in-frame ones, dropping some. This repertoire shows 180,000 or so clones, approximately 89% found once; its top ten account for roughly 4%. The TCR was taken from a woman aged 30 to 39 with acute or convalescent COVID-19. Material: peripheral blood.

CDR3 sequence reads: CASSITAGANVLTF. DNA of the CDR3: TGTGCCAGTAGTATAACTGCTGGGGCCAACGTCCTGACTTTC. The chain joins TRBV19 to TRBJ2-6; no clear D. CDR3 length equals 14 residues. The ends were cut back, 2 bases at V and 2 bases at J, with 4 bases in the middle. Germline V gene sequence: CDR1 LNHDA, CDR2 SQIVND (reference sequence).